This T cell receptor beta chain was observed in a study of T cell repertoires in ileal Crohn's disease. Here immunoSEQ multiplex PCR was the method, and the copy in TCRdb shows in-frame clones only, minus some. There are roughly 4,100 clones in the sample; around three quarters occur only once, and less than 8% lies in the top ten. Germline V lookup: CDR1 SGHVS, CDR2 FNYEAQ. Unmatched junction bases numbered 18, after V lost 1 base and J lost 8 bases. The CDR3 length is 18 residues. The sequence was obtained from an adult with Crohn's disease. The rearrangement uses TRBV7-6 and TRBJ1-2; the match to TRBD1 covers 8 bases. The source material was ileal tissue. This CDR3 is CASSLGRPGQGGLGGYTF. In nucleotides, the CDR3 is TGTGCCAGCAGCTTAGGGAGACCTGGACAGGGCGGGTTAGGCGGCTACACCTTC.